This T cell receptor beta chain was recovered during a study of CD8 T cells in ankylosing spondylitis (dated by TCRdb to about 2017). Concerning the study at large: To find TCR variants linked to disease, the study profiled T cell receptor beta repertoires in ankylosing spondylitis patients and healthy donors. Samples of peripheral blood were taken, and for ankylosing spondylitis patients, synovial fluid was collected as well. The full study cohort was made up of about 25 ankylosing spondylitis patients and 108 healthy donors. Study-wide findings and limitations: In peripheral blood, the disease-linked clones were found at relatively low frequencies and had a CD8+ phenotype. A TCR beta motif made up of several highly homologous amino acid variants appeared to be characteristic of blood from ankylosing spondylitis patients. Some TCR beta motif variants had previously been reported in synovial fluid and blood of reactive arthritis patients, which suggested common disease-initiation mechanisms. Significant enrichment of the disease-linked clones was reported in matched synovial fluid samples from ankylosing spondylitis patients.

The instrument was an Illumina HiSeq 2500. TCR beta libraries were prepared by quantitative 5'-RACE with molecular barcodes. The paper's processing steps were these. A new computational method based on a probabilistic model of VDJ rearrangement was used to identify disease-linked TCR variants. TCRdb itself trimmed the public reads at Q25 with fastp, ran MiXCR and retained productive beta chains. When rows share a CDR3 protein, they turn into one entry using the most common DNA and genes. These V and J calls rely on TCRdb rather than the paper's analysis. Counted in this sample were roughly 130,000 distinct CDR3 sequences; more than 6.5% of them appeared once. The top ten hold about 12% of the sample. This clonotype was detected only a few times. The target of this receptor is not known. No per-base quality is available; no much larger clone lies one base away. Sequencing was carried out using blood, either unsorted or a sorted T cell fraction (not recorded which). This TCR derives from a male donor with ankylosing spondylitis or in good health (not recorded which).

The CDR3 reads CASGSWSGRAGETQYF. The nucleotides read TGTGCTAGTGGTTCGTGGTCCGGGCGTGCGGGAGAGACCCAGTACTTC. The chain links TRBV12-5 with TRBJ2-5; the D region possibly corresponds to TRBD2 (5 bases align). For CDR1 and CDR2, the germline V gene lists LGHNT and FRNRAP. The junction carries 19 bases between V and J, which are trimmed by 4 bases and 4 bases respectively. From the cysteine through the phenylalanine, the CDR3 covers 16 amino acids. Only the CDR3 DNA is retained, 48 bases long and in frame from the first base.